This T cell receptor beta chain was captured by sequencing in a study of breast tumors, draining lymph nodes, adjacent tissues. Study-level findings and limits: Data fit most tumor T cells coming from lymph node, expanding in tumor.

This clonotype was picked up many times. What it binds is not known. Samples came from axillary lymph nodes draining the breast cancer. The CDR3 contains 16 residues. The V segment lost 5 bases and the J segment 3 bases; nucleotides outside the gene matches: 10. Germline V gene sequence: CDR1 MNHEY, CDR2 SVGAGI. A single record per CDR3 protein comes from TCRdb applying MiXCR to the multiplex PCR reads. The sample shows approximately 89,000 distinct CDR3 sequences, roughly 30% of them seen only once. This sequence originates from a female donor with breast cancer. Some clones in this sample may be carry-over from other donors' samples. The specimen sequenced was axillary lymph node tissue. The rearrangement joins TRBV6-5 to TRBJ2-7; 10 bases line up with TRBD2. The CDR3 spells CASSPFMGTSDYEQYF. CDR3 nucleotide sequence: TGTGCCAGCAGTCCGTTCATGGGGACTAGCGACTACGAGCAGTACTTC.